What follows are 14 T cell receptor beta chains derived from one specimen sequenced in a study of CD8 T cells in Susac syndrome. About 0.5 to 1 ug RNA was reverse transcribed with random hexamers. Via MiXCR, TCRdb re-called the immunoSEQ multiplex PCR reads, giving one row per CDR3 protein. Of 100,000 to 150,000 distinct CDR3 sequences in the sample, 96% were seen once. Sequencing was done on a sample of CD4+ T cells from PBMCs. Receptor source: a human donor with Susac syndrome.

The chain joins TRBV4-2 to TRBJ2-1; TRBD2 agrees at 10 bases. This CDR3 has 16 residues. Losses at the gene ends were 4 bases for V and 5 bases for J; bases not matched to a gene: 8. Looked up from germline, CDR1 is LGHNA and CDR2 is YNFKEQ. The CDR3 region is CASSPPVAGGNNEQFF. The CDR3, as DNA: TGTGCCAGCAGCCCCCCGGTAGCGGGAGGTAACAATGAGCAGTTCTTC.

The chain couples TRBV6-5 to TRBJ1-1; a possible D gene is TRBD1 (5 bases). Germline assignment: CDR1 MNHEY and CDR2 SVGAGI. Between the trimmed V and J ends, which lost 7 bases and 0 bases, there was a span of 15 bases. There are 15 residues in the CDR3. CDR3 loop: CASTFRAGVNTEAFF. The CDR3 DNA follows: TGTGCCAGCACCTTCCGCGCGGGGGTGAACACTGAAGCTTTCTTT.

The DNA of the CDR3 is TGTGCCAGCAGTGAATCCCCGACTAGCGGGGGCAATGAGCAGTTCTTC. Residues: CASSESPTSGGNEQFF. The chain has TRBV2 and TRBJ2-1; TRBD2 aligns across 12 bases. V shed 2 bases and J 6 bases; nucleotides not matched to a gene: 5. Germline CDR1 is SNHLY and CDR2 is FYNNEI. The length of the CDR3 is 16 residues.

The chain is built from TRBV30 and TRBJ1-2; weak D call: TRBD1 (5 bases). The germline V gene has CDR1 GTSNPN and CDR2 SVGIG (reference sequence). CDR3 length: 14 residues. The germline V and J ends were trimmed by 0 bases and 8 bases, with 16 bases remaining between them. The CDR3 DNA sequence: TGTGCCTGGAGTGTACTCGGTAGGGGAGGCGGCTACACCTTC. It encodes CAWSVLGRGGGYTF.

The rearrangement uses TRBV12-3 or TRBV12-4 and TRBJ2-1; 9 bases are a match to TRBD2. The CDR3 is 16 amino acids. Trimming took 6 bases from V and 6 from J; bases not matched to a gene: 12. The CDR3 loop reads CASSPLVPTSGNEQFF. CDR3 sequence (DNA): TGTGCCAGCAGCCCTCTTGTCCCGACTAGCGGCAATGAGCAGTTCTTC.

This chain connects TRBV4-1 to TRBJ2-3; D might be TRBD1 (6 bases). CDR1 and CDR2 (germline): MGHRA, YSYEKL. This CDR3 has 15 residues. The ends were cut back, 4 bases at V and 3 bases at J, with 14 bases in the middle. The CDR3 region has the DNA TGCGCCAGCAGCCCGACGCAGGGGAGAACAGATACGCAGTATTTT. Translating it yields CASSPTQGRTDTQYF.

This clonotype was recorded a few times. CDR3 nucleotides: TGTGCCAGCAGTCGGAACACTGAAGCTTTCTTT. This codes for CASSRNTEAFF. The gene calls are TRBV6-2 or TRBV6-3 and TRBJ1-1; D not resolved. This CDR3 spans 11 amino acids. Deletions cut 5 bases from V and 1 base from J, with 2 bases between. The germline V gene encodes CDR1 MNHEY and CDR2 SVGEGT.

V gene TRBV5-1 combines with J gene TRBJ2-1, with TRBD2 matching 9 bases. The V segment lost 0 bases and the J segment 7 bases; nucleotides outside the gene matches: 5. Germline V gene lookup returns CDR1 SGHRS and CDR2 YFSETQ. The CDR3 length is 15 residues. The CDR3, as DNA: TGCGCCAGCAGCTTGGTGGCGGGAGGGATAAATGAGCAGTTCTTC. Translating it yields CASSLVAGGINEQFF.

This chain connects TRBV30 to TRBJ1-5; TRBD1 agrees at 7 bases. V shed 2 bases and J 5 bases; nucleotides not matched to a gene: 3. CDR3 length equals 13 residues. Germline V gene data show CDR1 as GTSNPN and CDR2 as SVGIG (reference sequence). The CDR3 nucleotides read TGTGCCTGGAGTACGCAGGGGGATCAGCCCCAGCATTTT. Translated: CAWSTQGDQPQHF.

This CDR3 reads CAWITGQGRTGELFF. The DNA for the CDR3 is TGTGCCTGGATAACAGGACAGGGAAGGACCGGGGAGCTGTTTTTT. This chain links TRBV30 with TRBJ2-2; 8 nucleotides agree with TRBD1. Trimming took 4 bases from V and 5 from J; bases not matched to a gene: 9. CDR1 GTSNPN and CDR2 SVGIG come from the germline V gene (reference sequence). The CDR3 is 15 amino acids. Supplemented by reference TRBV30 and TRBJ2-2, the full variable domain reads SQTIHQWPATLVQPVGSPLSLECTVEGTSNPNLYWYRQAAGRGLQLLFYSVGIGQISSEVPQNLSASRPQDRQFILSSKKLLLSDSGFYLCAWITGQGRTGELFFGEGSRLTVL.

The V gene is TRBV6-5, the J gene TRBJ2-1; TRBD1 matches at 9 bases. Per the germline V gene, CDR1 is MNHEY and CDR2 is SVGAGI. The CDR3 has 15 residues. The V gene end was trimmed by 5 bases and the J gene end by 7 bases; junction bases not matched to a gene: 9. The CDR3 DNA reads TGTGCCAGCAGTCCGGGGACAGGGCCCGGTAATGAGCAGTTCTTC. Protein sequence: CASSPGTGPGNEQFF.

The gene calls are TRBV2 and TRBJ2-3; no reliable D call. The germline gives CDR1 SNHLY, CDR2 FYNNEI. The CDR3 runs 12 residues. V gave up 8 bases and J gave up 0 bases, with 6 bases separating them. Here the CDR3 reads CASARSTDTQYF. The CDR3 bases are TGTGCCAGCGCTAGGAGCACAGATACGCAGTATTTT.

The chain carries TRBV12-3 or TRBV12-4 and TRBJ1-4, with TRBD1 matching over 10 bases. CDR3 size: 14 residues. The junction had 6 bases not matched to a gene; V was cut back by 4 bases and J by 10 bases. CDR3 loop: CASSSTGGSGKLFF. The CDR3 DNA reads as TGTGCCAGCAGTTCGACAGGGGGCTCGGGAAAACTGTTTTTT.

The rearrangement links TRBV29-1 to TRBJ1-2; perhaps TRBD1 as D (6 bases). The CDR3 is 10 residues long. V lost 7 bases and J lost 5, with 8 bases in between. The germline V gene encodes CDR1 SQVTM and CDR2 ANQGSEA. The CDR3 DNA sequence: TGCAGCGCGGACAGTTATGGCTACACCTTC. This codes for CSADSYGYTF.